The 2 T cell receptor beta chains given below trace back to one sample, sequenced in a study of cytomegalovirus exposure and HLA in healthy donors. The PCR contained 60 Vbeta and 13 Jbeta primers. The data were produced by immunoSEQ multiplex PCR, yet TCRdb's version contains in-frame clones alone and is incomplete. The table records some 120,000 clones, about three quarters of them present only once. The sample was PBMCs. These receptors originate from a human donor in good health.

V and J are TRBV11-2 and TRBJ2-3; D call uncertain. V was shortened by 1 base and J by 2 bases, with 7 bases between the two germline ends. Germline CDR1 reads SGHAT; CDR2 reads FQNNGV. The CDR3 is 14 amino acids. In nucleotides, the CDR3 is TGTGCCAGCAGCTTAGGAACTGACACAGATACGCAGTATTTT. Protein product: CASSLGTDTDTQYF.

The CDR3 DNA is TGTGCCTCCCCGGGGGGCGAGGGCGAAAAACTGTTTTTT. Residues: CASPGGEGEKLFF. The gene calls are TRBV6-5 and TRBJ1-4; perhaps TRBD1 as D (6 bases). CDR1 is MNHEY and CDR2 is SVGAGI in the germline V gene. V was cut by 11 bases and J by 8 bases, with 18 bases left in between. CDR3 length equals 13 residues.